This T cell receptor (beta chain) was observed in a study of T cell responses to AZD1222 COVID-19 vaccine. Notes on the study in general: Baseline testing showed seropositivity in only 5 or 6 AZD1222 recipients. Most donors were white British, females outnumbered males, and clonal diversity was possibly underestimated. Reports indicate that nearly half of spike-specific TCRs are directed at unmutated variant regions.

Repertoires were generated with immunoSEQ multiplex PCR, while TCRdb's copy carries only in-frame clones and drops some. The table lists some 150,000 clones, 88% of them singletons. A note on this clone: Its matching antigen is unknown.

The source material was peripheral blood, sampled on day 0 of AZD1222 vaccination. This TCR derives from an adult in good health.

The CDR3 sequence is CASSYSGYTPSYEQYF. The CDR3 region has the DNA TGTGCCAGCAGTTACTCGGGGTATACACCTTCCTACGAGCAGTACTTC. The V call is TRBV6-2 or TRBV6-3, the J call TRBJ2-7; D call uncertain. With 0 bases removed from V and 1 base from J, the gap between germline ends came to 13 bases. CDR3 length: 16 amino acids. Germline loops: CDR1 MNHEY, CDR2 SVGEGT.